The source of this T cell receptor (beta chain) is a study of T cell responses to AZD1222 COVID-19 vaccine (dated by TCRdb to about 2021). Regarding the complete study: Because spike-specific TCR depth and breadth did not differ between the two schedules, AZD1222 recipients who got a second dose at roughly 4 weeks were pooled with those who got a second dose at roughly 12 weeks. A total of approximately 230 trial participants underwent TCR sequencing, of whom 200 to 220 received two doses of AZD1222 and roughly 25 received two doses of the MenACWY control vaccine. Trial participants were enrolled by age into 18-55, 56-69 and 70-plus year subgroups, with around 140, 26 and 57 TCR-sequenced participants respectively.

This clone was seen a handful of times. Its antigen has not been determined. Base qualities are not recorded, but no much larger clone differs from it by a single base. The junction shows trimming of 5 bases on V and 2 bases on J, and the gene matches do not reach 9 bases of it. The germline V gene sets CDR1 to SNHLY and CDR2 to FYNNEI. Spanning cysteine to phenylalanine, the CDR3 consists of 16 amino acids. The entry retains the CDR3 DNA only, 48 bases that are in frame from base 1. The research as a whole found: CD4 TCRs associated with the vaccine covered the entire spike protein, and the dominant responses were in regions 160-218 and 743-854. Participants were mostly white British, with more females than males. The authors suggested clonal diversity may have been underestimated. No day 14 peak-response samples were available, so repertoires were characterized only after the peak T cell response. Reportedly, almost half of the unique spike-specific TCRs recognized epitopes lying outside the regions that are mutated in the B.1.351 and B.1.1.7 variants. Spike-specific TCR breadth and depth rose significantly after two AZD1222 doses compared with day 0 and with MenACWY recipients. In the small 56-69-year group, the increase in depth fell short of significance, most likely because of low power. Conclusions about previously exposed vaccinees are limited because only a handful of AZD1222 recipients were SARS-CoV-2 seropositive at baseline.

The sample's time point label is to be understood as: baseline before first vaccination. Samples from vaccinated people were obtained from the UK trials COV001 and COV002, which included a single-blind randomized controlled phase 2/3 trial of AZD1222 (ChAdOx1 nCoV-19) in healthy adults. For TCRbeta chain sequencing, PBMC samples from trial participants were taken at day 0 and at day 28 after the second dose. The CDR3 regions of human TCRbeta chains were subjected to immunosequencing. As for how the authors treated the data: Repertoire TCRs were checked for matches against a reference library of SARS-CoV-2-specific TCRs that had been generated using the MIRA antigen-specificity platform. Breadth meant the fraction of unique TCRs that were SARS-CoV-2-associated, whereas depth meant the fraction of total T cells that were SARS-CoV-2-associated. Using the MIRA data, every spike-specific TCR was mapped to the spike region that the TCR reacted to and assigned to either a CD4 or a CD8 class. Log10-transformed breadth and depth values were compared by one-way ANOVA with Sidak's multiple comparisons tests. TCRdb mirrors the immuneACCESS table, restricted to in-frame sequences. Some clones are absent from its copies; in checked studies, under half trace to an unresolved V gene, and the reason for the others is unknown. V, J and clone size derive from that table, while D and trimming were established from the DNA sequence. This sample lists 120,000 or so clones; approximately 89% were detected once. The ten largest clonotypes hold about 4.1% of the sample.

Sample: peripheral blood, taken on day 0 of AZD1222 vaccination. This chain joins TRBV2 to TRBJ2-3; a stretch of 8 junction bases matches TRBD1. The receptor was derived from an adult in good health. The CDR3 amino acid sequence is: CASSSGQGAFTDTQYF. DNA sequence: TGTGCCAGCAGTTCCGGACAGGGTGCTTTCACAGATACGCAGTATTTT.